The 28 T cell receptor beta chains presented below share a single source sample, sequenced in a study of blood T cell repertoires in COVID-19. Some clones are missing from TCRdb's copy, which holds only in-frame ones; the method was immunoSEQ multiplex PCR. The repertoire holds 200,000 to 250,000 clones, with over 75% as singletons. The sample was PBMCs or T cells enriched from blood (not recorded which). Every receptor here comes from a middle-aged woman with acute COVID-19.

The CDR3 DNA is TGTGCCAGCAGCGTCTCCGGACAGTTCGGAAACACCATATATTTT. As protein: CASSVSGQFGNTIYF. The rearrangement uses TRBV9 and TRBJ1-3; possible D gene TRBD1, 6 bases. V was trimmed by 2 bases and J by 4 bases, leaving 13 bases between them. This CDR3 is 15 amino acids long. The germline CDR1 and CDR2 sequences are SGDLS and YYNGEE.

CDR3 nucleotide sequence: TGTGCCAGCAGTTCCGGGGGGACAGGGGGTAATTCACCCCTCCACTTT. This translates into CASSSGGTGGNSPLHF. The chain has TRBV6-5 and TRBJ1-6; 11 bases are a match to TRBD1. The CDR3 contains 16 residues. Germline CDR1 and CDR2: MNHEY and SVGAGI. With 4 bases clipped from V and 6 bases from J, the junction kept 5 bases outside the gene matches.

This clone was seen just once. J is TRBJ2-7 and V is TRBV5-6; 11 bases are a match to TRBD2. V shed 2 bases and J 6 bases; nucleotides not matched to a gene: 10. The CDR3 is made up of 16 amino acids. CDR1 SGHDT and CDR2 YYEEEE come from the germline V gene. The DNA for the CDR3 is TGTGCCAGCAGCTTAAGGGCTAGCGGGAGGTTCGGCGAGCAGTACTTC. It encodes CASSLRASGRFGEQYF.

The chain has TRBV7-2 and TRBJ1-5; possible D gene TRBD1, 5 bases. The germline V gene encodes CDR1 SGHTA and CDR2 FQGNSA. Trimming removed 0 bases at V and 6 bases at J, with 12 bases between. This CDR3 is 15 amino acids long. The CDR3 coding sequence is TGTGCCAGCAGCTTAGCTGAGGGGAGGGGTCAGCCCCAGCATTTT. The encoded protein is CASSLAEGRGQPQHF. Full variable domain (rest looked up from reference TRBV7-2 and TRBJ1-5): GAGVSQSPSNKVTEKGKDVELRCDPISGHTALYWYRQSLGQGLEFLIYFQGNSAPDKSGLPSDRFSAERTGGSVSTLTIQRTQQEDSAVYLCASSLAEGRGQPQHFGDGTRLSIL.

The CDR3 DNA reads as TGCAGCGCACGGACAGGGGGGAATAGTGAGCAGTTCTTC. Translation: CSARTGGNSEQFF. The chain is built from TRBV29-1 and TRBJ2-1, with TRBD1 identical over 10 bases. This CDR3 spans 13 amino acids. V trimming: 7 bases; J trimming: 9 bases; junction bases outside the gene matches: 9. Looked up from germline, CDR1 is SQVTM and CDR2 is ANQGSEA.

The genes are TRBV28 and TRBJ1-5; weak D call: TRBD1 (6 bases). With 8 bases removed from V and 4 bases from J, the gap between germline ends came to 15 bases. CDR3 length: 14 amino acids. Germline V gene lookup returns CDR1 MDHEN and CDR2 SYDVKM. Here the CDR3 DNA reads TGTGCCAGCGGTGTACAGGGACATAATCAGCCCCAGCATTTT. Translation gives CASGVQGHNQPQHF.

The chain carries TRBV7-3 and TRBJ2-1, with TRBD1 as a possible D gene (5 bases). The germline V gene has CDR1 SGHTA and CDR2 FQGTGA. V was cut by 3 bases and J by 1 base, with 7 bases left in between. This CDR3 is built from 14 residues. CDR3 coding DNA: TGTGCCAGCAGCTTGCAGGGTTCCTACAATGAGCAGTTCTTC. Encoded protein: CASSLQGSYNEQFF.

V and J are TRBV6-4 and TRBJ1-1; 8 bases agree with TRBD1. Losses at the gene ends were 2 bases for V and 2 bases for J; bases not matched to a gene: 4. This CDR3 is 15 amino acids long. Germline V CDR1 and CDR2: MRHNA, SNTAGT. The CDR3 spells CASSDTGTGNTEAFF. The CDR3 nucleotides read TGTGCCAGCAGTGACACAGGGACAGGTAACACTGAAGCTTTCTTT.

CDR3 sequence: CASSQDTGQRNSPLHF. The CDR3 region has the DNA TGCGCCAGCAGCCAAGACACGGGACAGAGAAATTCACCCCTCCACTTT. The J gene is TRBJ1-6, the V gene TRBV4-3; 7 bases map to TRBD1. The CDR3 consists of 16 residues. The V gene end was trimmed by 0 bases and the J gene end by 7 bases; junction bases not matched to a gene: 6. In germline, CDR1 is LGHNA, CDR2 YSLEER.

V and J are TRBV27 and TRBJ2-1; weak D call: TRBD1 (5 bases). Trimming shortened V by 5 bases and J by 2 bases, and 10 bases separated the two germline ends. The germline V gene encodes CDR1 MNHEY and CDR2 SMNVEV (reference sequence). This CDR3 comprises 14 residues. The CDR3 bases are TGTGCCAGCAGTCAAATGACAGCCTACAATGAGCAGTTCTTC. This encodes CASSQMTAYNEQFF.

This chain joins TRBV11-2 and TRBJ2-3; 9 nucleotides align to TRBD2. V lost 1 base and J lost 3; bases outside the gene matches: 2. This CDR3 is built from 15 residues. CDR1 is SGHAT, CDR2 FQNNGV, per germline. The CDR3 sequence: CASSLGLAETDTQYF. The CDR3 DNA reads as TGTGCCAGCAGCTTAGGACTAGCGGAAACAGATACGCAGTATTTT.

The CDR3 DNA sequence: TGTGCCAGCAGCACAGAACAGGGTTTCAACACTGAAGCTTTCTTT. Amino acids: CASSTEQGFNTEAFF. The rearrangement uses TRBV13 and TRBJ1-1, with TRBD1 as a possible D gene (6 bases). The germline gives CDR1 PRHDT, CDR2 FYEKMQ (reference sequence). This CDR3 contains 15 residues. Between the trimmed V and J ends, which lost 5 bases and 2 bases, there was a span of 15 bases.

The chain carries TRBV15 and TRBJ2-5; 9 bases map to TRBD2. The CDR3 is 18 amino acids. With V trimmed by 0 bases and J by 5 bases, 13 bases remained unmatched. Germline assignment: CDR1 LNHNV and CDR2 YYDKDF (reference sequence). CDR3 coding DNA: TGTGCCACCAGCAGAGATCTGCCTAGCGGGATATTTTCGGAGACCCAGTACTTC. The encoded protein is CATSRDLPSGIFSETQYF.

The rearrangement joins TRBV7-6 to TRBJ2-7, with 9 bases aligning to TRBD2. Trimming removed 1 base from V and 5 bases from J; junction bases left unmatched: 6. This CDR3 is built from 15 residues. Per the germline V gene, CDR1 is SGHVS and CDR2 is FNYEAQ. The DNA for the CDR3 is TGTGCCAGCAGCTTAGGCCTAGCGGGGACCAACGAGCAGTACTTC. Its translation: CASSLGLAGTNEQYF.

The V and J genes are TRBV4-1 and TRBJ2-2, with 7 bases fitting TRBD1. Germline V gene sequence: CDR1 MGHRA, CDR2 YSYEKL. The CDR3 runs 18 residues. Trimming took 2 bases from V and 3 from J; bases not matched to a gene: 12. The CDR3 region has the DNA TGCGCCAGCAGCCAACTGGGGACAGAGAAGATTCACACCGGGGAGCTGTTTTTT. Translating gives CASSQLGTEKIHTGELFF.

The chain uses TRBV10-1 and TRBJ2-7; 9 nucleotides agree with TRBD2. With V trimmed by 6 bases and J by 3 bases, 12 bases remained unmatched. CDR1 is WNHNN, CDR2 SYGVQD, per germline (reference sequence). The CDR3 contains 16 residues. The CDR3 loop reads CASSRTLAGRLYEQYF. In nucleotides, the CDR3 is TGCGCCAGCAGCCGAACTCTAGCGGGGCGACTCTACGAGCAGTACTTC.

The chain has TRBV18 and TRBJ1-1; D perhaps matches TRBD1 (5 bases). CDR1 is KGHSH, CDR2 LQKENI, per germline. This CDR3 region has 16 residues. V was cut by 3 bases and J by 4 bases, with 18 bases left in between. The CDR3 loop reads CASSPWGLLMATEAFF. DNA for the CDR3: TGTGCCAGCTCACCCTGGGGCCTATTGATGGCCACTGAAGCTTTCTTT.

On this clone: The sample has other DNA sequences that encode this CDR3 too. CDR3 amino acids: CASSPGTADNSPLHF. The CDR3 nucleotides read TGCGCCAGCAGCCCCGGGACAGCAGATAATTCACCCCTCCACTTT. This chain uses TRBV5-1 with TRBJ1-6, with 7 bases fitting TRBD1. This CDR3 spans 15 amino acids. In germline, CDR1 is SGHRS, CDR2 YFSETQ. V lost 4 bases, J lost 5 bases, and 6 bases stayed unmatched.

This rearrangement joins TRBV5-1 to TRBJ2-1, with 11 nucleotides matching TRBD1. Germline V gene data show CDR1 as SGHRS and CDR2 as YFSETQ. The CDR3 covers 14 residues. V lost 4 bases and J lost 7; bases outside the gene matches: 4. CDR3 protein: CASSPGTGGNEQFF. The CDR3 bases are TGCGCCAGCAGCCCCGGGACAGGGGGAAATGAGCAGTTCTTC.

This chain joins TRBV29-1 and TRBJ1-3; TRBD1 aligns across 9 bases. Looked up from germline, CDR1 is SQVTM and CDR2 is ANQGSEA. The ends lost 4 bases at V and 0 bases at J; junction bases unmatched: 7. This CDR3 spans 16 amino acids. CDR3 region: CSVVGTGSASGNTIYF. CDR3 in DNA: TGCAGCGTTGTTGGGACAGGGAGTGCCTCTGGAAACACCATATATTTT. The full variable domain, in which reference TRBV29-1 and TRBJ1-3 provide the parts outside the CDR3, is SAVISQKPSRDICQRGTSLTIQCQVDSQVTMMFWYRQQPGQSLTLIATANQGSEATYESGFVIDKFPISRPNLTFSTLTVSNMSPEDSSIYLCSVVGTGSASGNTIYFGEGSWLTVV.

The chain couples TRBV3-1 (or the pseudogene TRBV3-2) to TRBJ1-1; D is uncertain. CDR1 and CDR2 from the germline V gene are LGHDT and YNNKEL (reference sequence). The CDR3 sequence is 17 residues long. The V and J ends lost 4 bases and 0 bases respectively, with 18 bases between them. CDR3 in DNA: TGTGCCAGCAGCCCACTGTGCATCGGGTGGATGAACACTGAAGCTTTCTTT. Translated, it gives CASSPLCIGWMNTEAFF.

V is TRBV2 and J is TRBJ1-3; D might be TRBD1 (5 bases). The CDR3 has 15 residues. Germline CDR1 SNHLY, CDR2 FYNNEI. The V end lost 1 base, the J end lost 3 bases, and 10 bases lay between the germline ends. CDR3: CASSEGAGYGNTIYF. CDR3 sequence (DNA): TGTGCCAGCAGTGAAGGGGCAGGGTATGGAAACACCATATATTTT.

The V call is TRBV29-1, the J call TRBJ1-4; D gene unclear. Germline V CDR1 and CDR2: SQVTM, ANQGSEA. Trimming took off 6 bases at V and 7 bases at J, with 9 bases between the two ends. This CDR3 has 11 residues. Here the CDR3 DNA reads TGCAGCGTAAAGCTAGGTGAAAAACTGTTTTTT. This sequence encodes CSVKLGEKLFF.

The genes are TRBV7-9 and TRBJ1-1; D not resolved. Looked up from germline, CDR1 is SEHNR and CDR2 is FQNEAQ (reference sequence). Trimming shortened V by 1 base and J by 1 base, and 7 bases separated the two germline ends. The length of the CDR3 is 14 residues. The CDR3 region has the DNA TGTGCCAGCAGCTTAGTGCAGAAGAACACTGAAGCTTTCTTT. It yields the protein CASSLVQKNTEAFF.

The chain links TRBV30 to TRBJ2-1, with D possibly matching TRBD2 (7 bases). CDR1 and CDR2 (germline): GTSNPN, SVGIG (reference sequence). The V end was cut by 4 bases, the J end by 0 bases, with 19 bases between. This CDR3 comprises 17 residues. CDR3: CAWIGGGTKPSYNEQFF. In DNA form, the CDR3 reads TGTGCCTGGATCGGCGGGGGCACCAAGCCCTCCTACAATGAGCAGTTCTTC.

The chain recombines TRBV25-1 with TRBJ1-3, with D perhaps TRBD1 (5 bases). From germline, CDR1 is MGHDK and CDR2 SYGVNS. Trimming shortened V by 1 base and J by 2 bases, and 9 bases separated the two germline ends. The CDR3 has 15 amino acids. The DNA for the CDR3 is TGTGCCAGCAGTGAATGGGGGGGGACTGGAAACACCATATATTTT. Residues: CASSEWGGTGNTIYF.

This chain uses TRBV6-4 with TRBJ1-2; TRBD1 aligns across 7 bases. This CDR3 has 15 residues. Per the germline V gene, CDR1 is MRHNA and CDR2 is SNTAGT. V gave up 5 bases and J gave up 1 base; unmatched junction bases: 7. The CDR3 sequence: CASSPRTGFNYGYTF. The CDR3 DNA follows: TGTGCCAGCAGTCCTAGGACAGGATTTAACTATGGCTACACCTTC.

V usage is TRBV27 and J usage is TRBJ2-7, with 7 nucleotides matching TRBD1. Germline CDR1 is MNHEY and CDR2 is SMNVEV (reference sequence). The V and J ends lost 5 bases and 3 bases, in that order; junction bases with no gene match: 10. The CDR3 length is 15 residues. In DNA, the CDR3 is TGTGCCAGCAGTGCCCTTGACAGGGTTATCTACGAGCAGTACTTC. This translates into CASSALDRVIYEQYF.